These 26 T cell receptor beta chains came from one sample sequenced in a study of spatial heterogeneity in lung cancer. Study-level points and caveats: Within tumors, counts of expanded alpha and beta TCRs tracked tumor mutation counts.

TCRdb ran MiXCR on the 5' RACE reads and lists one entry per CDR3 protein. Here the sample spans 15,000 or so distinct CDR3 sequences, roughly 4.7% being singletons. The sample's time point: sample taken at primary tumor resection. The antigens of these receptors remain unknown. Material: lung tumor tissue, obtained at surgery. The source is a female donor with early-stage non-small cell lung cancer.

In its sample, this clonotype was seen many times. The V call is TRBV20-1, the J call TRBJ1-1, with D possibly matching TRBD1 (5 bases). CDR3 length: 14 amino acids. Germline assignment: CDR1 DFQATT and CDR2 SNEGSKA (reference sequence). Trimming stripped 2 bases from V and 1 base from J, with 11 bases between. The CDR3 here is CSARITGGNTEAFF. The CDR3 coding sequence is TGCAGTGCTAGAATTACAGGAGGGAACACTGAAGCTTTCTTT.

This clonotype is medium-sized in the sample. The V gene is TRBV7-7, the J gene TRBJ2-1, with D maybe TRBD1 (5 bases). This CDR3 spans 16 amino acids. The V gene's germline CDR1 is SSHAT and CDR2 FNYEAQ (reference sequence). Trimming removed 2 bases at V and 2 bases at J, with 13 bases between. CDR3 nucleotides: TGTGCCAGCAGCTTATCGGCAGGGTCACCCTACAATGAGCAGTTCTTC. Amino acids: CASSLSAGSPYNEQFF.

By share, this clonotype ranks as medium-sized. The chain combines TRBV20-1 with TRBJ1-6, with D hard to call. This CDR3 is 13 amino acids long. Between the trimmed V and J ends, which lost 0 bases and 7 bases, there was a span of 7 bases. Germline CDR1 DFQATT, CDR2 SNEGSKA (reference sequence). The CDR3 DNA reads TGCAGTGCTAGAGATGGTCGAAATTCACCCCTCCACTTT. Residues: CSARDGRNSPLHF.

This clonotype occurred many times. The genes are TRBV28 and TRBJ2-2; TRBD2 aligns across 9 bases. Germline V lookup: CDR1 MDHEN, CDR2 SYDVKM. The CDR3 is 14 residues long. With V trimmed by 8 bases and J by 4 bases, 5 bases remained unmatched. Here the CDR3 DNA reads TGTGCCAGCGGGCTAGCGGGGCCCACCGGGGAGCTGTTTTTT. Translated, it gives CASGLAGPTGELFF.

The chain combines TRBV10-3 with TRBJ2-5; 9 nucleotides agree with TRBD1. J was trimmed by 4 bases and V by 3 bases; bases with no gene match: 6. CDR1 is ENHRY, CDR2 SYGVKD, per germline. The CDR3 is 15 residues long. CDR3 loop: CAISDQGTGRETQYF. CDR3 nucleotides: TGTGCCATCAGTGATCAAGGGACAGGGCGAGAGACCCAGTACTTC.

This clonotype was observed at least ten times. The CDR3 nucleotides are TGTGCCAGCAGTGAGGACAGGGGTTCACCCCTCCACTTT. Its translation is CASSEDRGSPLHF. The rearrangement links TRBV6-1 to TRBJ1-6, with 9 bases that match TRBD1. The CDR3 runs 13 residues. Trimming removed 3 bases from V and 9 bases from J; junction bases left unmatched: 0. CDR1 and CDR2 from the germline V gene are MNHNS and SASEGT.

In its sample, this clonotype was seen many times. The rearrangement uses TRBV7-9 and TRBJ2-3; a weak D match, TRBD2 (6 bases). V was cut by 5 bases and J by 9 bases, with 12 bases left in between. Germline-derived CDR1 and CDR2 are SEHNR and FQNEAQ (reference sequence). The CDR3 is made up of 12 amino acids. The CDR3 DNA sequence: TGTGCCAGCAGCCGCGGGGTGTGGACGCAGTATTTT. Protein: CASSRGVWTQYF.

This clonotype was detected many times. The chain carries TRBV7-8 and TRBJ2-2; possible D gene TRBD1, 6 bases. The CDR3 is made up of 14 amino acids. Trimming removed 5 bases at V and 7 bases at J, with 14 bases between. Per germline, CDR1 SGHVS and CDR2 FQNEAQ. CDR3 coding DNA: TGTGCCAGCAGCACGAACAGGGAAAGCGGGGAGCTGTTTTTT. This translates into CASSTNRESGELFF.

Ten or more counts support this clonotype. The chain carries TRBV12-3 or TRBV12-4 and TRBJ1-3; maybe TRBD1 (6 bases). This CDR3 has 14 residues. V lost 3 bases, J lost 1 base, and 7 bases lay in between. The CDR3 loop is CASSFQGSGNTIYF. CDR3 DNA: TGTGCCAGCAGTTTTCAGGGGTCTGGAAACACCATATATTTT.

This clonotype was picked up many times. The chain is built from TRBV20-1 and TRBJ2-3; tentative D call: TRBD2 (5 bases). CDR1 is DFQATT and CDR2 is SNEGSKA in the germline V gene (reference sequence). The length of the CDR3 is 12 residues. V lost 3 bases and J 7 bases, leaving 11 bases between the germline ends. CDR3 amino acids: CSARIGVHTQYF. In DNA form, the CDR3 reads TGCAGTGCTAGGATCGGGGTACATACGCAGTATTTT.

This clonotype counts as medium-sized. The chain links TRBV15 to TRBJ2-1; the D is unclear. This CDR3 region has 18 residues. Deletions cut 1 base from V and 4 bases from J, with 20 bases between. The germline gives CDR1 LNHNV, CDR2 YYDKDF (reference sequence). The CDR3 spells CATSRVRFVGKGYNEQFF. The CDR3 DNA reads TGTGCCACCAGCAGAGTGAGATTTGTTGGTAAAGGGTACAATGAGCAGTTCTTC.

Judged by abundance, this clonotype is medium-sized. The chain has TRBV5-1 and TRBJ1-1; maybe TRBD1 (5 bases). CDR1 is SGHRS, CDR2 YFSETQ, per germline. The CDR3 consists of 14 residues. V was pared by 4 bases and J by 2 bases, with 12 bases between. In DNA form, the CDR3 reads TGCGCCAGCAGCCTTGGACGGACAAACACTGAAGCTTTCTTT. Protein sequence: CASSLGRTNTEAFF.

The rearrangement joins TRBV28 to TRBJ1-3, with D hard to call. The CDR3 totals 16 residues. V shed 6 bases and J shed 0 bases, with 15 bases lying between them. Germline values: CDR1 MDHEN, CDR2 SYDVKM. The DNA for the CDR3 is TGTGCCAGCAGCCGTGACCCAGGCGTCTCTGGAAACACCATATATTTT. It codes for CASSRDPGVSGNTIYF.

This clonotype appeared many times. The chain joins TRBV5-1 to TRBJ2-7; weak D call: TRBD1 (5 bases). The CDR3 length is 14 residues. Germline loops: CDR1 SGHRS, CDR2 YFSETQ. Trimming left V 1 base short and J 3 bases short, with 11 bases between. Written as DNA, the CDR3 is TGCGCCAGCAGCTTGTTTCAGGGAAACTACGAGCAGTACTTC. It codes for CASSLFQGNYEQYF.

This clonotype was recorded at least ten times. This chain uses TRBV7-2 with TRBJ2-5; D assignment may be TRBD1 or TRBD2 (6 bases each). V gave up 5 bases and J gave up 5 bases, with 15 bases separating them. Germline loops: CDR1 SGHTA, CDR2 FQGNSA. This CDR3 spans 14 amino acids. CDR3 sequence (DNA): TGTGCCAGCAGCCAACGTCCGGGGGCTGAGACCCAGTACTTC. This codes for CASSQRPGAETQYF.

V usage is TRBV24-1 and J usage is TRBJ2-3; D is unclear. The germline CDR1 and CDR2 sequences are KGHDR and SFDVKD. V was trimmed by 4 bases and J by 0 bases, leaving 16 bases between them. The CDR3 has 17 amino acids. The CDR3 is CATSDPPTSPSTDTQYF. The DNA for the CDR3 is TGTGCCACCAGTGACCCCCCCACCTCACCTAGCACAGATACGCAGTATTTT.

This clonotype was found many times. The V call is TRBV27, the J call TRBJ1-2; D remains ambiguous. Germline V gene sequence: CDR1 MNHEY, CDR2 SMNVEV (reference sequence). V was pared by 3 bases and J by 0 bases, with 5 bases between. CDR3 length: 13 residues. The CDR3 loop is CASSFGANYGYTF. The DNA of the CDR3 is TGTGCCAGCAGTTTCGGGGCTAACTATGGCTACACCTTC.

In its sample, this clonotype was seen many times. The genes are TRBV7-2 and TRBJ2-5, with TRBD1 as a possible D gene (6 bases). CDR1 SGHTA and CDR2 FQGNSA come from the germline V gene. The CDR3 is 14 amino acids. V lost 2 bases to trimming and J lost 3 bases, with 10 bases between them. Here the CDR3 reads CASSLSAGEETQYF. CDR3 DNA: TGTGCCAGCAGCTTATCGGCAGGGGAAGAGACCCAGTACTTC.

This clonotype was observed at least ten times. The chain links TRBV2 to TRBJ1-1; perhaps TRBD1 as D (6 bases). From germline, CDR1 is SNHLY and CDR2 FYNNEI. Deletions cut 0 bases from V and 3 bases from J, with 11 bases between. This CDR3 contains 15 residues. The CDR3: CASSEAGGGDTEAFF. CDR3 coding DNA: TGTGCCAGCAGTGAAGCGGGAGGGGGTGACACTGAAGCTTTCTTT. Using reference TRBV2 and TRBJ1-1 for the parts outside the CDR3, the full variable domain is EPEVTQTPSHQVTQMGQEVILRCVPISNHLYFYWYRQILGQKVEFLVSFYNNEISEKSEIFDDQFSVERPDGSNFTLKIRSTKLEDSAMYFCASSEAGGGDTEAFFGQGTRLTVV.

In its sample, this clonotype was seen many times. The chain joins TRBV7-3 to TRBJ2-3; D remains ambiguous. Trimming pared 2 bases from V and 0 bases from J, leaving 6 bases between. Germline V gives CDR1 SGHTA, CDR2 FQGTGA. The CDR3 sequence is 14 residues long. DNA for the CDR3: TGTGCCAGCAGCTTACTGACTAGCACAGATACGCAGTATTTT. It translates to CASSLLTSTDTQYF.

This clonotype came up many times. The chain links TRBV6-5 to TRBJ1-2; 9 bases align to TRBD1. This CDR3 spans 15 amino acids. J lost 7 bases, V lost 4 bases, and 10 bases had no gene match. Germline V gene data show CDR1 as MNHEY and CDR2 as SVGAGI. CDR3 nucleotides: TGTGCCAGCAGTTCCCCTCGGACAGGGGACGCTGGCTACACCTTC. Translation: CASSSPRTGDAGYTF.

This clonotype was seen many times. CDR3 region: CASSFGPGELFF. Written as DNA, the CDR3 is TGTGCCAGCAGTTTCGGGCCCGGGGAGCTGTTTTTT. This chain joins TRBV12-3 or TRBV12-4 and TRBJ2-2; D is uncertain. The CDR3 is made up of 12 amino acids. The V gene lost 3 bases and the J gene lost 6 bases, with 5 bases spanning the gap.

This clonotype showed up many times. The chain links TRBV12-3 or TRBV12-4 to TRBJ1-5; D unclear. The ends were cut back, 8 bases at V and 0 bases at J, with 11 bases in the middle. The CDR3 runs to 14 residues. This chain's CDR3 is CASYRAGSNQPQHF. The CDR3 DNA sequence: TGTGCCAGCTATCGGGCAGGTAGCAATCAGCCCCAGCATTTT.

Ten or more counts support this clonotype. The V and J genes are TRBV7-2 and TRBJ1-2; D might be TRBD1 (5 bases). Trimming took off 3 bases at V and 7 bases at J, with 12 bases between the two ends. CDR3 length: 13 residues. CDR1 is SGHTA, CDR2 FQGNSA, per germline. The CDR3 sequence: CASSLSRVLGYTF. CDR3 nucleotide sequence: TGTGCCAGCAGCTTGTCCAGGGTTCTTGGCTACACCTTC. Complete variable domain (other parts from reference TRBV7-2 and TRBJ1-2): GAGVSQSPSNKVTEKGKDVELRCDPISGHTALYWYRQSLGQGLEFLIYFQGNSAPDKSGLPSDRFSAERTGGSVSTLTIQRTQQEDSAVYLCASSLSRVLGYTFGSGTRLTVV.

Many counts were recorded for this clonotype. The genes are TRBV7-6 and TRBJ1-2, with 9 nucleotides matching TRBD1. The CDR3 extends over 15 amino acids. V shed 5 bases, J shed 5 bases, and the junction held 9 bases outside the gene matches. Germline CDR1 is SGHVS and CDR2 is FNYEAQ. For the CDR3, the DNA is TGTGCCAGCAGCCAATCAACCGGGACAGGGTATGGCTACACCTTC. Residues: CASSQSTGTGYGYTF.

The table lists this clonotype with many counts. The CDR3 bases are TGTGCCAGCAGCTTGGGGCACCTTAACACCGGGGAGCTGTTTTTT. Residues: CASSLGHLNTGELFF. The chain carries TRBV5-8 and TRBJ2-2; D is uncertain. This CDR3 has 15 amino acids. V gave up 0 bases and J gave up 2 bases, with 8 bases separating them. Per the germline V gene, CDR1 is SGHTS and CDR2 is YDEGEE.